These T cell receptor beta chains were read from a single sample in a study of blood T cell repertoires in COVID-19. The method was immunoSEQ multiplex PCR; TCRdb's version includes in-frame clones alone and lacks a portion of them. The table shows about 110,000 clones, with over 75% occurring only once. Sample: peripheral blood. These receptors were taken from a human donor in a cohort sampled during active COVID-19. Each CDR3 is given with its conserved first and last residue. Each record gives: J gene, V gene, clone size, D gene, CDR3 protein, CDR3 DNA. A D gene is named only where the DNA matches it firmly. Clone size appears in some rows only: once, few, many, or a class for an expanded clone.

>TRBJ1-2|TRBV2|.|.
CASSEPRFLYGYTF
TGTGCCAGCAGTGAACCCAGGTTTCTCTATGGCTACACCTTC
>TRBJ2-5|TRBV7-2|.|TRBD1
CASSLGTGLGNQETQYF
TGTGCCAGCAGCCTCGGGACAGGGCTGGGGAACCAAGAGACCCAGTACTTC
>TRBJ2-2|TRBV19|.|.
CASSTLRTALPTGELFF
TGTGCCAGTAGTACCCTAAGGACAGCCCTCCCGACCGGGGAGCTGTTTTTT
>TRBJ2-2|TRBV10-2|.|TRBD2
CASSPPTSGRAHTGELFF
TGCGCCAGCAGTCCCCCGACTAGCGGGAGGGCCCACACCGGGGAGCTGTTTTTT
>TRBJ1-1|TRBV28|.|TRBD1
CASSSTGTGVTEAFF
TGTGCCAGCAGCTCCACCGGGACAGGGGTGACTGAAGCTTTCTTT
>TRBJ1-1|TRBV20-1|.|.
CSASGIGGKNTEAFF
TGCAGTGCTAGTGGGATCGGGGGAAAGAACACTGAAGCTTTCTTT
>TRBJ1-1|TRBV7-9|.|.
CASSPQRGLNTEAFF
TGTGCCAGCAGCCCTCAAAGGGGTTTGAACACTGAAGCTTTCTTT
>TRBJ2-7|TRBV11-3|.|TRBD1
CASSQGAYQDEQYF
TGTGCCAGCAGCCAGGGGGCGTATCAAGACGAGCAGTACTTC
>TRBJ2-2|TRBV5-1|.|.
CASSFQQNTGELFF
TGCGCCAGCAGCTTTCAACAGAACACCGGGGAGCTGTTTTTT
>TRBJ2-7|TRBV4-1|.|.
CASRRERGGTYEQYF
TGCGCCAGCAGGCGGGAGAGGGGGGGAACCTACGAGCAGTACTTC
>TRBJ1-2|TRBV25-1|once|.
CASSEFNLAAGANYGYTF
TGTGCCAGCAGTGAATTTAACCTCGCCGCAGGGGCTAACTATGGCTACACCTTC
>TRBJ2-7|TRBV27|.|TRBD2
CASSSAGARNYEQYF
TGTGCCAGCAGTTCAGCGGGAGCGAGGAACTACGAGCAGTACTTC
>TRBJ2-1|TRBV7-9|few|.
CAILRDLSYNEQFF
TGTGCCATCCTGCGGGATCTCTCCTACAATGAGCAGTTCTTC
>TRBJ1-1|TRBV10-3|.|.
CAISGPGQTNTEAFF
TGTGCCATCAGTGGCCCAGGACAGACGAACACTGAAGCTTTCTTT
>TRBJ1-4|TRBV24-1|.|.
CATSDGGGEKLFF
TGTGCCACCAGTGATGGAGGCGGGGAAAAACTGTTTTTT
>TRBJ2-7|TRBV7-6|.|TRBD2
CASSLARGGIAIEQYF
TGTGCCAGCAGCTTAGCGCGGGGGGGGATCGCCATCGAGCAGTACTTC
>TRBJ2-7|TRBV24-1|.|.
CATSAGLSYEQYF
TGTGCCACCAGTGCAGGGTTATCCTACGAGCAGTACTTC
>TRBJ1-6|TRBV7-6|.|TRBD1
CASSLSPLGTDNSPLHF
TGTGCCAGCAGCTTGTCCCCTCTCGGGACAGATAATTCACCCCTCCACTTT
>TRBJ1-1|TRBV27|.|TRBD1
CASSLLTGVTEAFF
TGTGCCAGCAGTTTATTGACAGGGGTTACTGAAGCTTTCTTT
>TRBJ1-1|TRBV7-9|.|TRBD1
CASSRGTGNTEAFF
TGTGCCAGCAGCCGAGGGACAGGGAACACTGAAGCTTTCTTT
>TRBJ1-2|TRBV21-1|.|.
CASSTTPGQSLGYGYTF
TGTGCCAGCAGCACCACGCCCGGACAGTCCCTAGGCTATGGCTACACCTTC
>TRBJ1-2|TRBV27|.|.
CASSYEQGGRYGYTF
TGTGCCAGCAGTTATGAACAGGGTGGGCGCTATGGCTACACCTTC
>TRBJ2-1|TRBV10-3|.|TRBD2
CAIEPGTRQSNEQFF
TGTGCCATCGAGCCCGGGACTAGGCAGAGCAATGAGCAGTTCTTC
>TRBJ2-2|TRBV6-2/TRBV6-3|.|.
CASSYTGNTGELFF
TGTGCCAGCAGTTACACCGGGAACACCGGGGAGCTGTTTTTT
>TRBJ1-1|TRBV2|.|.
CASKRGLDTEAFF
TGTGCCAGCAAAAGGGGGTTGGACACTGAAGCTTTCTTT
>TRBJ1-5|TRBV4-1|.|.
CASSQGVLTPQHF
TGCGCCAGCAGCCAAGGTGTCCTAACGCCCCAGCATTTT
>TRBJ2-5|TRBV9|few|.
CASSASGGYQETQYF
TGTGCCAGCAGCGCGTCCGGAGGATACCAAGAGACCCAGTACTTC
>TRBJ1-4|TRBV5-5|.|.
CASSSSGLQNEKLFF
TGTGCCAGCAGCTCATCAGGGCTTCAGAATGAAAAACTGTTTTTT
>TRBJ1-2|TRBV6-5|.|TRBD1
CASRTGVFGGYTF
TGTGCCAGCAGGACAGGGGTGTTCGGTGGCTACACCTTC
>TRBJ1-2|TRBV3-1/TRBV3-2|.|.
CASSQWEVPGYTF
TGTGCCAGCAGCCAATGGGAGGTGCCGGGCTACACCTTC
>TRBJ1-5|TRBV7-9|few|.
CARGGRPNQPQHF
TGTGCCCGGGGGGGGCGACCGAATCAGCCCCAGCATTTT
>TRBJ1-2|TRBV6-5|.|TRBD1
CASSTGTGVYGYTF
TGTGCCAGCAGCACCGGGACAGGGGTCTATGGCTACACCTTC
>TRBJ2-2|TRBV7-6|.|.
CASSLGDNTNTGELFF
TGTGCCAGCAGCTTAGGCGACAATACGAACACCGGGGAGCTGTTTTTT
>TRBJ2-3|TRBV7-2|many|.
CASSLVPTYTDTQYF
TGTGCCAGCAGCTTAGTTCCCACCTACACAGATACGCAGTATTTT
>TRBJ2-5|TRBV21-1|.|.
CASSKGASGRNLKTQYF
TGTGCCAGCAGCAAAGGCGCTAGCGGGAGAAACCTGAAGACCCAGTACTTC
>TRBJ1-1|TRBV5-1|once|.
CASSFGPQDRNTEAFF
TGCGCCAGCAGCTTTGGCCCACAGGACAGGAACACTGAAGCTTTCTTT
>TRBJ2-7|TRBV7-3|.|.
CASSLGAVSSYEQYF
TGTGCCAGCAGCTTGGGCGCCGTGAGCTCCTACGAGCAGTACTTC
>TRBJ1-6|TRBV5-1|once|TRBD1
CASSPGTGGSPLHF
TGCGCCAGCAGCCCTGGGACAGGGGGATCACCCCTCCACTTT
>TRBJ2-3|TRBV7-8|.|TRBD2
CASSATSGVWLQYF
TGTGCCAGCAGCGCGACTAGCGGGGTGTGGTTGCAGTATTTT
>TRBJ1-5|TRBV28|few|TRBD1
CASSLLQGGYSNQPQHF
TGTGCCAGCAGTTTATTGCAGGGGGGATATAGCAATCAGCCCCAGCATTTT
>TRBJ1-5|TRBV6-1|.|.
CASSDPSRFNQPQHF
TGTGCCAGCAGTGACCCGTCCAGGTTCAATCAGCCCCAGCATTTT
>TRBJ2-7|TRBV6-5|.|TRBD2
CASSLAGGPSYEQYF
TGTGCCAGCAGCTTAGCGGGAGGGCCGTCCTACGAGCAGTACTTC
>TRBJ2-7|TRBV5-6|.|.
CASSYGQTSLYEQYF
TGTGCCAGCAGCTACGGACAGACCTCCCTCTACGAGCAGTACTTC
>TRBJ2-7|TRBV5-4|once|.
CASSLAGEYMLGQYF
TGTGCCAGCAGCTTGGCCGGAGAGTATATGTTAGGGCAGTACTTC
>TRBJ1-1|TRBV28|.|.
CASSLPGGEAFF
TGTGCCAGCAGTCTACCGGGTGGTGAAGCTTTCTTT
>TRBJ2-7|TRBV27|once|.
CASSLSRVQSGEQYF
TGTGCCAGCAGTTTATCCAGGGTACAGTCGGGTGAGCAGTACTTC
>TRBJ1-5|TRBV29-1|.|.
CSVAVGDSQPQHF
TGCAGCGTTGCGGTCGGAGACTCACAGCCCCAGCATTTT
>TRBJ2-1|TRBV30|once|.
CAWSSDRSSYNEQFF
TGTGCCTGGAGCTCTGACAGGAGCTCCTACAATGAGCAGTTCTTC